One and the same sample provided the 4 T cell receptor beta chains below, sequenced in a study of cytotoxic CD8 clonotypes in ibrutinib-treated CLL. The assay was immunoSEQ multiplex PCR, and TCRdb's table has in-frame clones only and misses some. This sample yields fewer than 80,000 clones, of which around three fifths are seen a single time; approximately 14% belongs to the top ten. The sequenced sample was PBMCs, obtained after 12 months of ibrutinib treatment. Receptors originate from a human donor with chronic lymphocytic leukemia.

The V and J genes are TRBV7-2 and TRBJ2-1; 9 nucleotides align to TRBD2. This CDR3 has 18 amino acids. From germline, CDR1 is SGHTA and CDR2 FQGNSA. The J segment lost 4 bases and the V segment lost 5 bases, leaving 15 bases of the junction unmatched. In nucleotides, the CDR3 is TGTGCCAGCAGCCCCCGGGGTAGCGGGAGTGGGGGGTACAATGAGCAGTTCTTC. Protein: CASSPRGSGSGGYNEQFF.

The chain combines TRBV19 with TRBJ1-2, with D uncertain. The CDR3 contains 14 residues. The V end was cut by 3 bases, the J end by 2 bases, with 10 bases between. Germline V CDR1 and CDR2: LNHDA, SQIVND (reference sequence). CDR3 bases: TGTGCCAGTAGTATTGGGTCGGACAACTATGGCTACACCTTC. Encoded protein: CASSIGSDNYGYTF.

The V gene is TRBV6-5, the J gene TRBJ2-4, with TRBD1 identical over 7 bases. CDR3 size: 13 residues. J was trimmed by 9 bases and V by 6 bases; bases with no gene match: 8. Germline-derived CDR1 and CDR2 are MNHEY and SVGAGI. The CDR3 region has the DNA TGTGCCAGCAGCCAACAGGGGAAAGGCATTCAGTACTTC. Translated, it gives CASSQQGKGIQYF.

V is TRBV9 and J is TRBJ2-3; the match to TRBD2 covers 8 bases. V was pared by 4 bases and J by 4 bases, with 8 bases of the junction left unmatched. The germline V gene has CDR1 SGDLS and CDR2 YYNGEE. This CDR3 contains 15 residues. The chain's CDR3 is CASSRAGVGADTQYF. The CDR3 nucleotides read TGTGCCAGCAGCCGAGCGGGAGTAGGGGCAGATACGCAGTATTTT. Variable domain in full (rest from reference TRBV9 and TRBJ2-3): DSGVTQTPKHLITATGQRVTLRCSPRSGDLSVYWYQQSLDQGLQFLIQYYNGEERAKGNILERFSAQQFPDLHSELNLSSLELGDSALYFCASSRAGVGADTQYFGPGTRLTVL.